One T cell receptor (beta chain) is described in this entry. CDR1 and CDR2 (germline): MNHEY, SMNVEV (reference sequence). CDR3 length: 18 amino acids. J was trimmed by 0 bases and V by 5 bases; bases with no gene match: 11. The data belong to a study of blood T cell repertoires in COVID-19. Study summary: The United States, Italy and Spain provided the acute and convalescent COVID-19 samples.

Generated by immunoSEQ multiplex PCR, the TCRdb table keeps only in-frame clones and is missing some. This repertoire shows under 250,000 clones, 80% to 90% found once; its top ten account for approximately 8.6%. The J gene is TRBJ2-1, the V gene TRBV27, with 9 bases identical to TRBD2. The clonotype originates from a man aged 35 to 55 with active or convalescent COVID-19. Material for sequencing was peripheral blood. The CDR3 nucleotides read TGTGCCAGCAGTCAAATCCCTCCAGCGGGAGGCTCCTACAATGAGCAGTTCTTC. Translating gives CASSQIPPAGGSYNEQFF.